The 4 T cell receptor beta chains below were found in one sample sequenced in a study of blood T cell repertoires in COVID-19. Assay: immunoSEQ multiplex PCR; the TCRdb copy retains only in-frame clones and omits some. The data contain over 200,000 clones, 88% of them singletons. What was sequenced was PBMCs or T cells enriched from blood (not recorded which). The receptors were sampled from a woman aged 25-40 years who had been exposed to COVID-19.

This chain uses TRBV5-4 with TRBJ2-7; 8 bases are shared with TRBD1. The CDR3 has 15 amino acids. Germline-derived CDR1 and CDR2 are SGHNT and YYREEE (reference sequence). The junction had 8 bases not matched to a gene; V was cut back by 4 bases and J by 2 bases. CDR3 nucleotide sequence: TGTGCCAGCAGCAAAGACGCGGACAGGGCCTACGAGCAGTACTTC. This gives the protein CASSKDADRAYEQYF.

In its sample, this clone was seen a few times. The rearrangement uses TRBV29-1 and TRBJ1-2; D possibly corresponds to TRBD1 (6 bases). From germline, CDR1 is SQVTM and CDR2 ANQGSEA. The CDR3 runs to 12 residues. The germline V and J ends were trimmed by 7 bases and 4 bases, with 13 bases remaining between them. CDR3 nucleotides: TGCAGCGCCACTGGACAGCTCTATGGCTACACCTTC. Protein sequence: CSATGQLYGYTF. Based on the CDR3 plus reference TRBV29-1 and TRBJ1-2, the full variable domain is SAVISQKPSRDICQRGTSLTIQCQVDSQVTMMFWYRQQPGQSLTLIATANQGSEATYESGFVIDKFPISRPNLTFSTLTVSNMSPEDSSIYLCSATGQLYGYTFGSGTRLTVV.

This clone was counted once. CDR3 region: CASSDGHRRELFF. As DNA, the CDR3 is TGTGCCAGCAGTGACGGGCACCGTCGGGAGCTGTTTTTT. The chain joins TRBV6-4 to TRBJ2-2; D unclear. The CDR3 sequence is 13 residues long. V was cut by 2 bases and J by 9 bases, with 10 bases left in between. Germline lookup yields CDR1 MRHNA and CDR2 SNTAGT.

The genes are TRBV5-1 and TRBJ2-1; TRBD2 matches 7 bases. The germline CDR1 and CDR2 sequences are SGHRS and YFSETQ. V was pared by 7 bases and J by 6 bases, with 1 base of the junction left unmatched. This CDR3 is 11 amino acids long. The CDR3 spells CASGRANEQFF. The CDR3 DNA follows: TGCGCCAGCGGGAGGGCCAATGAGCAGTTCTTC.